The clone carrying this T cell receptor beta chain showed up many times. What it binds is not known. TCRdb recomputed calls from the multiplex PCR reads with MiXCR, one row per CDR3 protein. There are 200,000 or so distinct CDR3 sequences in the sample; approximately 33% occur only once, and 4% to 5.5% lies in the top ten. The data originate from a study of breast tumors, draining lymph nodes, adjacent tissues. The study, taken as a whole, reports: Luminal-like breast cancer showed significantly higher tumor–nontumor repertoire similarity than basal-like.

Samples came from axillary lymph nodes draining the breast cancer. The sequencing input was axillary lymph node tissue. The sequence derives from a female donor with breast cancer. Some clones in this sample may be carry-over from other donors' samples.

CDR3 DNA: TGCGCCAGCAGTGAGGGGACAGGGACCTACGAGCAGTACTTC. Protein product: CASSEGTGTYEQYF. The rearrangement links TRBV10-2 to TRBJ2-7; 9 bases align to TRBD1. V lost 2 bases to trimming and J lost 2 bases; unmatched junction nucleotides: 1. The CDR3 is made up of 14 amino acids. Germline V gene sequence: CDR1 WSHSY, CDR2 SAAADI.